This record concerns one T cell receptor beta chain sequence. In the same sample, other DNA sequences code for this CDR3. The data originate from a study of blood T cell repertoires in COVID-19. The assay was immunoSEQ multiplex PCR, and TCRdb's table has in-frame clones only and misses some. The sample lists some 450,000 clones; 70% to 90% were seen once. Sequencing was performed on peripheral blood. The sequence was obtained from a man younger than 30 with COVID-19, enrolled during active disease.

Here the CDR3 reads CASRPGQGTYEQYF. The CDR3 DNA reads as TGTGCCAGCAGACCGGGACAGGGGACCTACGAGCAGTACTTC. The rearrangement uses TRBV2 and TRBJ2-7; TRBD1 aligns across 10 bases. The length of the CDR3 is 14 residues. J was trimmed by 2 bases and V by 6 bases; bases with no gene match: 4. Germline V CDR1 and CDR2: SNHLY, FYNNEI.